The present T cell receptor (beta chain) was sequenced within a study of blood T cell repertoires in COVID-19. Study at large: The United States, Italy and Spain were the sources of the acute and convalescent COVID-19 samples.

Methods used by the authors: Quantification of nucleated cells was approximated via reference gene primer amplification. Assay: immunoSEQ multiplex PCR; the TCRdb copy retains only in-frame clones and omits some. V and J calls and clone size are copied from that table; D and trimming were computed from the DNA. The table lists around 16,000 clones, approximately 78% of them singletons, with roughly 22% in the top ten. The germline V gene encodes CDR1 MNHNS and CDR2 SASEGT. The CDR3 has 17 amino acids. J gave up 1 base and V 4 bases, and 13 bases lay outside the gene matches. The TCR originated in a man older than 75 with active or convalescent COVID-19. Material: peripheral blood. The chain employs TRBV6-1 and TRBJ2-7, with 7 bases aligning to TRBD2. The CDR3 here is CASSADAGGGLSYEQYF. In DNA form, the CDR3 reads TGTGCCAGCAGTGCCGATGCCGGCGGGGGACTTTCCTACGAGCAGTACTTC.